This T cell receptor beta chain was identified in a study of T-cell reconstitution after alpha-beta-depleted transplantation in children (dated by TCRdb to the mid-2010s). Study-level background: The study quantitatively tracked T-cell immune reconstitution after TCRalphabeta/CD19-depleted allogeneic hematopoietic cell transplantation in children using TCR repertoire profiling. Summary of the overall study and its limitations: Hyperexpanded clone frequencies declined over subsequent months; after one year, T-cell counts and TCRbeta diversity were mostly attributed to newly produced T cells. In some patients, the high TCRbeta diversity seen at day 60 was put down to recipient T cells and intrathymic progenitors that had survived conditioning. The apparently early recovery of alphabetaT-cell counts about two months after transplant reportedly depended on only several hundred rapidly expanded clones that came from non-depleted graft cells.

Reading the label with the study, this specimen's treatment or condition is: allogeneic hematopoietic cell transplantation with graft depleted of TCRalphabeta T cells and CD19 B cells. TCRalphabeta/CD19-depleted allogeneic hematopoietic cell grafts were given to the transplant recipients, all of whom were children. As concerns this clonotype: Its binding antigen is unknown. No per-base quality is available; no much larger clone lies one base away.

The CDR1 and CDR2 encoded by the germline V gene (reference sequence) are DFQATT and SNEGSKA. The junction carries 12 bases between V and J, which are trimmed by 3 bases and 3 bases respectively. From its cysteine to its phenylalanine, the CDR3 spans 13 amino acids. This entry keeps only the CDR3 DNA: 39 bases, framed from base 1. Libraries came from PCR. The instrument given in TCRdb is Illumina HiSeq 2500. Molecular barcoding was employed in the preparation of TCR libraries, with unique molecular identifiers being used to normalize TCRbeta repertoire quantification. TCRdb reanalyzed the raw reads on its own, using fastp at Q25 for trimming and MiXCR for clone calling, and kept in-frame beta chains. Every distinct CDR3 protein forms one entry, paired with its most common genes and DNA. The sample includes 800,000 to 1,000,000 distinct CDR3 sequences, with roughly 29% observed a single time. The ten largest clonotypes hold 25% to 35% of the sample.

The sequence derives from a boy under two years old who had a stem cell transplant for SCID, so the T cells may come from the graft donor. This chain joins TRBV20-1 to TRBJ2-7; the D gene is perhaps TRBD2, from 6 matching bases. The source material was PBMCs, mostly from graft donor cells, sampled 360 days after TCRalphabeta/CD19-depleted stem cell transplant. The CDR3 in this case is CSARGGVNYEQYF. The sequenced DNA is TGCAGTGCTAGGGGGGGAGTGAACTACGAGCAGTACTTC.